This record looks at one T cell receptor beta chain sequence and its context. Its antigen is still unknown. The PCR contained 60 Vbeta and 13 Jbeta primers. Profiled with immunoSEQ multiplex PCR; TCRdb holds only in-frame clones, not every one. The data hold 150,000 to 180,000 clones, with about four fifths observed a single time. These data come from a study of cytomegalovirus exposure and HLA in healthy donors. Germline V gene data show CDR1 as SGHDN and CDR2 as FVKESK. The CDR3 runs 17 residues. Trimming took 4 bases from V and 2 from J, leaving 15 bases between them. Findings and caveats of the study: The dataset shows that most TCR sequences were rare, while some public TCRs occurred in many donors.

The chain combines TRBV14 with TRBJ2-6, with a weak D call TRBD2 (5 bases). The receptor was isolated from a man between 18 and 29 years old in good health and CMV-seronegative. Material for sequencing was PBMCs. The CDR3 bases are TGTGCCAGCAGCCTCTACCCCAGAGGGACTGGGGCCAACGTCCTGACTTTC. Amino acid sequence: CASSLYPRGTGANVLTF.